The 14 T cell receptor beta chains presented below share a single source sample, sequenced in a study of response to subunit inactivated influenza vaccine. One entry per CDR3 protein, called by TCRdb with MiXCR from the RT-PCR reads. The sample carries about 240,000 distinct CDR3 sequences, about 12% recorded once. The material was non-naive T cells sorted from PBMCs, obtained less than 15 days before vaccination. These TCRs come from a man aged 50 or older who received an inactivated influenza vaccine.

The table lists this clonotype with a few counts. The chain carries TRBV6-2 or TRBV6-3 and TRBJ2-5; D perhaps matches TRBD2 (5 bases). Deletions cut 1 base from V and 1 base from J, with 13 bases between. Germline CDR1 and CDR2: MNHEY and SVGEGT. This CDR3 region has 16 residues. The CDR3 DNA reads TGTGCCAGCAGTTACTTGGCTAGCAGCGTCCAAGAGACCCAGTACTTC. Protein: CASSYLASSVQETQYF.

This clonotype was seen a few times. CDR3: CASSRDRPSSYNEQFF. CDR3 coding DNA: TGTGCCAGCAGTCGGGACAGACCATCCTCCTACAATGAGCAGTTCTTC. The V gene is TRBV12-3 or TRBV12-4, the J gene TRBJ2-1, with 7 bases lining up with TRBD1. Trimming took 5 bases from V and 0 from J; bases not matched to a gene: 7. This CDR3 spans 16 amino acids.

This clonotype has ten or more counts. V is TRBV4-2 and J is TRBJ2-2; D unclear. Germline CDR1 reads LGHNA; CDR2 reads YNFKEQ. The CDR3 is made up of 14 amino acids. V lost 9 bases and J lost 1, with 12 bases in between. The CDR3 loop reads CASMIFGNTGELFF. CDR3 coding DNA: TGTGCCAGTATGATCTTCGGGAACACCGGGGAGCTGTTTTTT.

V and J are TRBV20-1 and TRBJ2-3; D perhaps matches TRBD2 (7 bases). Trimming removed 2 bases at V and 5 bases at J, with 17 bases between. This CDR3 is built from 15 residues. The germline V gene has CDR1 DFQATT and CDR2 SNEGSKA (reference sequence). The CDR3 loop reads CSARNQGGGGDTQYF. Here the CDR3 DNA reads TGCAGTGCTAGAAATCAGGGCGGGGGCGGAGATACGCAGTATTTT.

This clonotype was seen at least ten times. The chain carries TRBV28 and TRBJ2-7; 9 bases are shared with TRBD1. After removal of 1 base from V and 2 bases from J, the junction contained 9 bases not matched to a gene. Germline CDR1 reads MDHEN; CDR2 reads SYDVKM. The CDR3 runs 17 residues. CDR3 bases: TGTGCCAGCAGTTTATCCACAGGGGGCAGGCTGGCCTACGAGCAGTACTTC. This encodes CASSLSTGGRLAYEQYF.

This clonotype was detected a few times. The chain uses TRBV3-1 and TRBJ2-7, with 13 bases identical to TRBD2. CDR1 and CDR2 from the germline V gene are LGHDT and YNNKEL (reference sequence). J gave up 4 bases and V 4 bases, and 7 bases lay outside the gene matches. This CDR3 spans 16 amino acids. CDR3: CASSRKGLAGPYEQYF. The CDR3 DNA follows: TGTGCCAGCAGCCGAAAGGGACTAGCGGGACCTTACGAGCAGTACTTC.

This clonotype was detected many times. This sequence joins TRBV20-1 and TRBJ2-5; 12 bases are a match to TRBD1. Germline CDR1 DFQATT, CDR2 SNEGSKA (reference sequence). The CDR3 covers 14 residues. V gave up 6 bases and J gave up 5 bases; unmatched junction bases: 7. CDR3 DNA: TGCAGTGCAGACCCGGGACAGGGGGCGGAGACCCAGTACTTC. This codes for CSADPGQGAETQYF.

This clonotype has at least ten counts. This chain connects TRBV6-2 or TRBV6-3 to TRBJ2-7; 8 bases match TRBD1. CDR1 is MNHEY, CDR2 SVGEGT, per germline. Germline trimming cut 5 bases from V and 5 bases from J; bases unmatched to any gene: 8. CDR3 length: 14 amino acids. Written as DNA, the CDR3 is TGTGCCAGCAGTATTCAGGGGGCAGGCGACGAGCAGTACTTC. Amino acid sequence: CASSIQGAGDEQYF.

The V call is TRBV27, the J call TRBJ1-1; the D gene is possibly TRBD1 (6 bases). CDR3 length: 12 residues. Germline V gene sequence: CDR1 MNHEY, CDR2 SMNVEV (reference sequence). V shed 0 bases and J shed 8 bases, with 7 bases lying between them. DNA for the CDR3: TGTGCCAGCAGTTTATCGAGGGGGGAAGCTTTCTTT. Protein sequence: CASSLSRGEAFF.

This clonotype has just a few counts. The chain has TRBV2 and TRBJ1-6; D might be TRBD1 (6 bases). Trimming left V 7 bases short and J 10 bases short, with 23 bases between. The CDR3 has 16 residues. The V gene's germline CDR1 is SNHLY and CDR2 FYNNEI. The CDR3 sequence is CASILTGLDGKSPLHF. The CDR3 DNA sequence: TGTGCCAGCATACTAACAGGGTTGGACGGGAAGTCACCCCTCCACTTT.

The table lists this clonotype with many counts. The rearrangement joins TRBV29-1 to TRBJ1-1, with D tentatively TRBD1 (5 bases). Germline values: CDR1 SQVTM, CDR2 ANQGSEA. The CDR3 has 13 residues. Trimming removed 3 bases at V and 1 base at J, with 9 bases between. The CDR3 sequence is CSVDRQGNTEAFF. The DNA for the CDR3 is TGCAGCGTTGATCGGCAGGGGAACACTGAAGCTTTCTTT.

This clonotype was seen many times. The chain couples TRBV6-2 or TRBV6-3 to TRBJ2-7; TRBD2 matches 9 bases. Per germline, CDR1 MNHEY and CDR2 SVGEGT. The trim removed 4 bases at V and 7 bases at J, leaving 11 bases unmatched. This CDR3 contains 15 residues. The CDR3 loop is CASSSGLASTEEQYF. Written as DNA, the CDR3 is TGTGCCAGCAGTTCGGGACTAGCTTCCACAGAAGAGCAGTACTTC.

This rearrangement joins TRBV25-1 to TRBJ1-1, with no clear D. The CDR3 covers 13 residues. Deletions cut 1 base from V and 11 bases from J, with 14 bases between. From germline, CDR1 is MGHDK and CDR2 SYGVNS. In DNA form, the CDR3 reads TGTGCCAGCAGTGAATCAAGGCAGTATGGTGCTTTCTTT. As protein: CASSESRQYGAFF.

In this sample, this clonotype turned up many times. The gene calls are TRBV29-1 and TRBJ2-7; 7 positions match TRBD1. Trimming removed 6 bases from V and 6 bases from J; junction bases left unmatched: 5. The CDR3 runs to 11 residues. Germline V gives CDR1 SQVTM, CDR2 ANQGSEA. The CDR3 DNA reads as TGCAGCGTCGCAACAGGGGCCGAGCAGTACTTC. It codes for CSVATGAEQYF.